The clone carrying this T cell receptor (beta chain) was counted many times. Its antigen is still unknown. It was by quantitative 5'-RACE with molecular barcodes that TCR beta libraries were made. TCRdb used MiXCR to reprocess the 5' RACE reads, holding one entry per CDR3 protein. The table includes about 390,000 distinct CDR3 sequences, around 20% detected once. CDR1 and CDR2 from the germline V gene are SGHTA and FQGNSA. J gave up 6 bases and V 8 bases, and 11 bases lay outside the gene matches. This CDR3 comprises 15 residues. This entry belongs to a study of CD8 T cells in ankylosing spondylitis. Findings and caveats of the study: Significant enrichment of disease-linked clones was reportedly seen in matched ankylosing spondylitis synovial fluid. Prior literature has documented some motif variants in synovial fluid and blood from reactive arthritis. Disease-linked clones bore a CD8+ phenotype and were relatively rare in peripheral blood. What appeared characteristic of ankylosing spondylitis blood was a TCR beta motif of several highly homologous variants.

The sequenced material came from blood, either unsorted or a sorted T cell fraction (not recorded which). The genes are TRBV7-2 and TRBJ2-2; 8 nucleotides match TRBD2. The clonotype was recovered from a male donor with ankylosing spondylitis. CDR3 nucleotides: TGTGCCAGCCACAGAAACGGACTAGCCGCCGGGGAGCTGTTTTTT. Amino acid sequence: CASHRNGLAAGELFF.